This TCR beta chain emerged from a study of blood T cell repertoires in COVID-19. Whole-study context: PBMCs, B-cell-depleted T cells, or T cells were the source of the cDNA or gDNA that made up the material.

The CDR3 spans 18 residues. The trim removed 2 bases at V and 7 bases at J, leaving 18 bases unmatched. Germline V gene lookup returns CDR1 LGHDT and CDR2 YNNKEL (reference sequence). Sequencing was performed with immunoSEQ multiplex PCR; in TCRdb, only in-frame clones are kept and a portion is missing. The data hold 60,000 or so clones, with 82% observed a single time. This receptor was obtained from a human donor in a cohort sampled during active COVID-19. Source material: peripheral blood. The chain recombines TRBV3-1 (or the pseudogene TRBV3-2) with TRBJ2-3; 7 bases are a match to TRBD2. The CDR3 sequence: CASSQPSGGGRRGNTQYF. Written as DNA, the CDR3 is TGTGCCAGCAGCCAACCCTCTGGGGGGGGACGGCGGGGGAATACGCAGTATTTT.